What follows is one TCR beta chain and its context. Its specificity is not known. Despite likely unrecorded immune exposures, the donors were nominally healthy at the time of sampling. CDR3 length: 18 residues. Germline-derived CDR1 and CDR2 are KGHSH and LQKENI. The V gene end was trimmed by 2 bases and the J gene end by 5 bases; junction bases not matched to a gene: 13. This record comes from a study of cytomegalovirus exposure and HLA in healthy donors. Study observations and caveats: As a later analysis showed, several of the most significant clusters appeared to be linked to common viral pathogens.

PCR used 60 Vbeta primers and 13 Jbeta primers. The data were produced by immunoSEQ multiplex PCR, yet TCRdb's version contains in-frame clones alone and is incomplete. Seen here are over 100,000 clones, roughly four fifths observed once, and the top ten hold about 8.6%. Sequenced: PBMCs. This TCR was sampled from a woman between 45 and 65 years old in good health and CMV-seropositive. The V and J genes are TRBV18 and TRBJ2-3; 10 bases align to TRBD2. CDR3 sequence reads: CASSPRSGGARWEDTQYF. The CDR3 nucleotides are TGTGCCAGCTCACCAAGGAGCGGGGGGGCAAGATGGGAAGATACGCAGTATTTT.